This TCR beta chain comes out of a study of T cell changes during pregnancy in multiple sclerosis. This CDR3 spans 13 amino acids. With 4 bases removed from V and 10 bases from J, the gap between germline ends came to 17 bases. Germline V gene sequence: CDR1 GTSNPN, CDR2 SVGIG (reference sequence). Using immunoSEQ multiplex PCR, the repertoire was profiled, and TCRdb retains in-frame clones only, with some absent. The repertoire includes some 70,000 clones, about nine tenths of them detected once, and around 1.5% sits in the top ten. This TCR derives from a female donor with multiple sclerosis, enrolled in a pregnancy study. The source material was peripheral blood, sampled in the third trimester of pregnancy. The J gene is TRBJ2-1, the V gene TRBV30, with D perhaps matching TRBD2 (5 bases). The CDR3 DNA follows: TGTGCCTGGAAGCGCGGGTACGGGGAAGAGCAGTTCTTC. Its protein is CAWKRGYGEEQFF.